Described below is a single T cell receptor (beta chain) sequence and its context. Its antigen is currently unknown. This specimen belongs to a study of T cells in Graves' hyperthyroidism and ophthalmopathy. Patients were excluded because of uncontrolled infection, other autoimmune disease, pregnancy or lactation. Diagnosis rested on symptoms, serum thyroxine and TRAb, thyroid ultrasound, and orbital computed tomography. Study observations and caveats: A median around 5.9 months before onset, the model predicted ophthalmopathy.

Amplification of TCR beta CDR3 regions used RNA as the template. An initial round of RT-PCR targeting the TCR CDR3 relied on the HTBI primer set. TCRdb passed the multiplex PCR reads through MiXCR, listing each CDR3 protein once. This sample has 450,000 to 700,000 distinct CDR3 sequences; about half occur once, and the top ten carry about 20%. Germline V gene lookup returns CDR1 DFQATT and CDR2 SNEGSKA (reference sequence). V gave up 0 bases and J gave up 11 bases, with 20 bases separating them. There are 15 residues in the CDR3. The chain is built from TRBV20-1 and TRBJ1-5; weak D call: TRBD1 (6 bases). The receptor was isolated from an adult woman with Graves' disease, either hyperthyroidism or ophthalmopathy (not recorded which). Input material: peripheral blood or thyroid tissue (not recorded which). Here the CDR3 reads CSARERGSGMATQHF. CDR3 nucleotides: TGCAGTGCTAGAGAGAGGGGGAGCGGGATGGCGACCCAGCATTTT.